The sample holds one count of the clone carrying this T cell receptor (beta chain). This sample is drawn from a study of blood T cell repertoires in COVID-19. Study summary: Samples representing acute and convalescent COVID-19 were sourced from the United States, Italy and Spain.

Per germline, CDR1 MNHEY and CDR2 SVGEGT. CDR3 length: 12 amino acids. The V end lost 4 bases, the J end lost 6 bases, and 10 bases lay between the germline ends. Original methodology: Reference gene primer amplification yielded estimated nucleated cell counts. Profiled with immunoSEQ multiplex PCR; TCRdb holds only in-frame clones, not every one. The D gene and trimming were derived from the DNA, and the V and J assignments and clone size from that table. The sample lists around 160,000 clones, 80% to 85% occurring once. The chain carries TRBV6-2 or TRBV6-3 and TRBJ2-7; possible D gene TRBD1, 6 bases. The specimen was peripheral blood. This receptor was taken from a human donor in a cohort sampled during active COVID-19. CDR3 coding DNA: TGTGCCAGCAGTTCGGGACACTCCGAGCAGTACTTC. It specifies CASSSGHSEQYF.